A selection of T cell receptor beta chains follows, all from one sample in a study of blood T cell repertoires in COVID-19. Profiled with immunoSEQ multiplex PCR; TCRdb holds only in-frame clones, not every one. The table has about 350,000 clones, about 88% seen once. The sequenced material came from peripheral blood. Receptors originate from a woman in her seventies with COVID-19, enrolled during active disease. CDR3s include the opening cysteine and the closing phenylalanine or tryptophan. Each record gives: V gene, clone size, D gene, J gene, CDR3 protein, CDR3 DNA. D genes are given only for firm matches. Clone sizes are given selectively: once, few, many, or a class where the clone is expanded.

v_gene: TRBV4-2
abundance: once
d_gene: TRBD1
j_gene: TRBJ2-1
CDR3aa: CASNRQGGSFNEQFF
CDR3nt: TGTGCCAGCAACAGACAGGGGGGTTCTTTCAATGAGCAGTTCTTC

v_gene: TRBV6-4
abundance: -
d_gene: -
j_gene: TRBJ1-1
CDR3aa: CASSVTGNTEAFF
CDR3nt: TGTGCCAGCAGCGTTACAGGGAACACTGAAGCTTTCTTT

v_gene: TRBV18
abundance: -
d_gene: -
j_gene: TRBJ2-3
CDR3aa: CASSRLGSSTDTQYF
CDR3nt: TGTGCCAGCTCACGACTGGGTTCGAGCACAGATACGCAGTATTTT

v_gene: TRBV27
abundance: -
d_gene: TRBD2
j_gene: TRBJ2-5
CDR3aa: CASSSRLAGGPKEETQYF
CDR3nt: TGTGCCAGCAGTTCTCGACTAGCGGGGGGGCCTAAGGAAGAGACCCAGTACTTC

v_gene: TRBV18
abundance: -
d_gene: TRBD1
j_gene: TRBJ1-2
CDR3aa: CASSPSIDRDYGYTF
CDR3nt: TGTGCCAGCTCACCTTCAATTGACAGGGACTATGGCTACACCTTC

v_gene: TRBV5-6
abundance: -
d_gene: -
j_gene: TRBJ1-4
CDR3aa: CASSYRGGFEKLFF
CDR3nt: TGTGCCAGCAGCTATAGAGGGGGATTTGAAAAACTGTTTTTT

v_gene: TRBV30
abundance: -
d_gene: -
j_gene: TRBJ1-2
CDR3aa: CAWGWGPTGYTF
CDR3nt: TGTGCCTGGGGGTGGGGCCCCACTGGCTACACCTTC

v_gene: TRBV6-2/TRBV6-3
abundance: -
d_gene: -
j_gene: TRBJ1-1
CDR3aa: CASSYVGSNTEAFF
CDR3nt: TGTGCCAGCAGTTACGTAGGGAGTAACACTGAAGCTTTCTTT

v_gene: TRBV3-1/TRBV3-2
abundance: -
d_gene: -
j_gene: TRBJ1-2
CDR3aa: CASSESTRGYTF
CDR3nt: TGTGCCAGCAGCGAGTCCACGCGGGGCTACACCTTC

v_gene: TRBV28
abundance: -
d_gene: -
j_gene: TRBJ1-1
CDR3aa: CASSFQAVSAEAFF
CDR3nt: TGTGCCAGCAGTTTTCAGGCTGTATCGGCTGAAGCTTTCTTT

v_gene: TRBV10-3
abundance: once
d_gene: TRBD2
j_gene: TRBJ2-3
CDR3aa: CAITPGLAGGPEDTQYF
CDR3nt: TGTGCCATCACCCCGGGACTAGCGGGGGGGCCGGAAGATACGCAGTATTTT

v_gene: TRBV10-1
abundance: -
d_gene: TRBD2
j_gene: TRBJ2-5
CDR3aa: CASTEPIAGGQETQYF
CDR3nt: TGCGCCAGCACCGAGCCTATAGCGGGGGGGCAAGAGACCCAGTACTTC

v_gene: TRBV20-1
abundance: -
d_gene: -
j_gene: TRBJ2-5
CDR3aa: CSASPGGQETQYF
CDR3nt: TGCAGTGCTAGTCCCGGGGGACAAGAGACCCAGTACTTC

v_gene: TRBV27
abundance: few
d_gene: TRBD2
j_gene: TRBJ2-2
CDR3aa: CASSSTSAVELFF
CDR3nt: TGTGCCAGCAGTTCGACTAGCGCGGTGGAGCTGTTTTTT

v_gene: TRBV19
abundance: -
d_gene: -
j_gene: TRBJ1-1
CDR3aa: CASSIDEGTEAFF
CDR3nt: TGTGCCAGTAGTATAGATGAGGGAACTGAAGCTTTCTTT